What follows are 8 T cell receptor beta chains derived from one specimen sequenced in a study of blood T cells in healthy people across ages. Next came a second PCR, run for 7 to 11 cycles, which used a sample-barcoded 5' primer along with a J-beta primer mix. MiXCR, applied by TCRdb to the 5' RACE reads, yields one record per CDR3 protein. Here the sample spans about 1.4 million distinct CDR3 sequences, approximately 59% being singletons. The sample was blood. Receptors were obtained from a man younger than 35 in good health.

The chain has TRBV29-1 and TRBJ2-7, with a weak D call TRBD1 (6 bases). This CDR3 has 15 amino acids. The V gene's germline CDR1 is SQVTM and CDR2 ANQGSEA. Trimming cost V 0 bases and J 2 bases, with 14 bases left between them. CDR3 DNA: TGCAGCGTTGAAGATCGACAGGCGTCGACCTACGAGCAGTACTTC. Its protein product is CSVEDRQASTYEQYF.

The V call is TRBV12-3 or TRBV12-4, the J call TRBJ1-2, with D perhaps TRBD1 (5 bases). With 5 bases removed from V and 6 bases from J, the gap between germline ends came to 19 bases. The CDR3 length is 15 residues. CDR3 sequence (DNA): TGTGCCAGCAGTAATAATCCCGGGGCAGGGCATGGCTACACCTTC. Translating it yields CASSNNPGAGHGYTF.

The rearrangement uses TRBV9 and TRBJ1-2, with TRBD1 identical over 9 bases. The CDR3 spans 13 residues. In germline, CDR1 is SGDLS, CDR2 YYNGEE. V trimming: 3 bases; J trimming: 7 bases; junction bases outside the gene matches: 4. CDR3 in DNA: TGTGCCAGCAGCGAACAGGGGGCAGGTGGCTACACCTTC. This encodes CASSEQGAGGYTF.

The chain joins TRBV11-2 to TRBJ2-3; 8 bases line up with TRBD2. This CDR3 has 17 amino acids. With V trimmed by 2 bases and J by 1 base, 8 bases remained unmatched. Per the germline V gene, CDR1 is SGHAT and CDR2 is FQNNGV. The CDR3 DNA reads TGTGCCAGCAGCTTAACGGGCCGCGGGGGGCGCACAGATACGCAGTATTTT. Protein product: CASSLTGRGGRTDTQYF.

This clonotype has at least ten counts. The rearrangement links TRBV7-2 to TRBJ2-7, with 8 bases aligning to TRBD2. CDR1 SGHTA and CDR2 FQGNSA come from the germline V gene. This CDR3 spans 14 amino acids. Germline trimming cut 3 bases from V and 2 bases from J; bases unmatched to any gene: 3. CDR3 sequence (DNA): TGTGCCAGCAGCTTCTCGGGGGGGGCCTACGAGCAGTACTTC. Its translation is CASSFSGGAYEQYF.

The chain employs TRBV15 and TRBJ2-5; D may be TRBD2 (7 bases). Germline loops: CDR1 LNHNV, CDR2 YYDKDF (reference sequence). This CDR3 contains 14 residues. V gave up 0 bases and J gave up 5 bases, with 10 bases separating them. This chain's CDR3 is CATSRERGLETQYF. DNA for the CDR3: TGTGCCACCAGCAGAGAGCGGGGGCTGGAGACCCAGTACTTC.

V usage is TRBV7-9 and J usage is TRBJ2-5; 7 nucleotides agree with TRBD2. With 0 bases clipped from V and 11 bases from J, the junction kept 18 bases outside the gene matches. The CDR3 runs 17 residues. Germline CDR1 reads SEHNR; CDR2 reads FQNEAQ (reference sequence). CDR3 sequence: CASSLAEAGIPSREQYF. The CDR3 nucleotides are TGTGCCAGCAGCTTAGCGGAGGCGGGGATCCCCTCGCGGGAGCAGTACTTC.

This chain uses TRBV20-1 with TRBJ1-2, with D hard to call. Germline lookup yields CDR1 DFQATT and CDR2 SNEGSKA (reference sequence). The CDR3 is 14 residues long. Deletions cut 0 bases from V and 7 bases from J, with 15 bases between. The CDR3 here is CSARDPGQVGGYTF. The CDR3, as DNA: TGCAGTGCTAGAGATCCGGGTCAGGTCGGTGGCTACACCTTC.